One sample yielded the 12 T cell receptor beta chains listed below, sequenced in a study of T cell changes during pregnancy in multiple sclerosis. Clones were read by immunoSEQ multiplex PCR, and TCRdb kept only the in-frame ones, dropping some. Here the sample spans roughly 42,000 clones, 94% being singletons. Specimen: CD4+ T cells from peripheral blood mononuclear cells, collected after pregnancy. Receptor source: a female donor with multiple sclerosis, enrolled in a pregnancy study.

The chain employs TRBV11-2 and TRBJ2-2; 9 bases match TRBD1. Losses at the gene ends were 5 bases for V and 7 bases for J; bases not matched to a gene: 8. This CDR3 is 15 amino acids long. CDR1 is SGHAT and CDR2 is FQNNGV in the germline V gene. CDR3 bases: TGTGCCAGCAGCGCCGGGACAGGGATCGTCGGGGAGCTGTTTTTT. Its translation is CASSAGTGIVGELFF.

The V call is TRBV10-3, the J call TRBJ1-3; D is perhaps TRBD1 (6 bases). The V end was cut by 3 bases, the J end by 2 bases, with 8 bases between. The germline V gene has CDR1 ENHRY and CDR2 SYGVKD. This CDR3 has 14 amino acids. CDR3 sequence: CAISDGGPGNTIYF. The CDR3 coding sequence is TGTGCCATCAGTGACGGGGGGCCTGGAAACACCATATATTTT.

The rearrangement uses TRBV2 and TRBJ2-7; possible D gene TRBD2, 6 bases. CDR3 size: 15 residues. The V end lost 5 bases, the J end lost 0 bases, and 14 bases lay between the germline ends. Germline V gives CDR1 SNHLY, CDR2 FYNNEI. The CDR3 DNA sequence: TGTGCCAGCAGTAAGGAGGGGAGTATCTCCTACGAGCAGTACTTC. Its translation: CASSKEGSISYEQYF.

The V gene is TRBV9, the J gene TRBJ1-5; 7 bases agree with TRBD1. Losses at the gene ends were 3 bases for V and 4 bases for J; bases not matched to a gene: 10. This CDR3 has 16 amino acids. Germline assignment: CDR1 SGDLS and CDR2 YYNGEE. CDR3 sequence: CASSGEPGQWNQPQHF. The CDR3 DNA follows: TGTGCCAGCAGCGGAGAGCCGGGACAGTGGAATCAGCCCCAGCATTTT.

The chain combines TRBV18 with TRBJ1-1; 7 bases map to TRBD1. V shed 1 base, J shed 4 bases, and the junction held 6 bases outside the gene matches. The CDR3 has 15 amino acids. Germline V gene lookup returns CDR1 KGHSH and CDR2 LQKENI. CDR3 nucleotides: TGTGCCAGCTCACCACAAGGGGGCTTAGGCACTGAAGCTTTCTTT. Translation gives CASSPQGGLGTEAFF.

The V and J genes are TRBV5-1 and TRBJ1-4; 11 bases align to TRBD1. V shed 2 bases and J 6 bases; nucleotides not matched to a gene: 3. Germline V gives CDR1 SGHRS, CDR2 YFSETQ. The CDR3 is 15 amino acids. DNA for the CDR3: TGCGCCAGCAGCTTAGGGGGACAGGGGGATGAAAAACTGTTTTTT. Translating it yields CASSLGGQGDEKLFF.

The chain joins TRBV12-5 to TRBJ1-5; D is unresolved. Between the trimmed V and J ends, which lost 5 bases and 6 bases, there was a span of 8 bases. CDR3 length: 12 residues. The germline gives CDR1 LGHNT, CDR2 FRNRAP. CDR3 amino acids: CASGPEGQPQHF. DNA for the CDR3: TGTGCTAGTGGTCCGGAGGGTCAGCCCCAGCATTTT.

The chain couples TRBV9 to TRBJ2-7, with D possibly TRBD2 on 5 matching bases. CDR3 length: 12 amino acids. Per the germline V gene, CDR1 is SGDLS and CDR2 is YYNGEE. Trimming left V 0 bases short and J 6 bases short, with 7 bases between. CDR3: CASSVGEGEQYF. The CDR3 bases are TGTGCCAGCAGCGTAGGAGAGGGCGAGCAGTACTTC.

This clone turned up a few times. CDR3 bases: TGCAGCGTTGAGGGACAGGGACTCGCAGATACGCAGTATTTT. Its protein product is CSVEGQGLADTQYF. The J gene is TRBJ2-3, the V gene TRBV29-1; 9 bases map to TRBD1. V dropped 3 bases and J dropped 4; count of bases not matched to a gene: 5. The germline CDR1 and CDR2 sequences are SQVTM and ANQGSEA. The CDR3 spans 14 residues.

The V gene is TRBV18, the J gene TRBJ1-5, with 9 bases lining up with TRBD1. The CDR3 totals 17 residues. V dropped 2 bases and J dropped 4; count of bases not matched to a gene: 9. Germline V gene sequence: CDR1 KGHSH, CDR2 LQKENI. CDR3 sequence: CASSPTRSGTGNQPQHF. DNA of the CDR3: TGTGCCAGCTCACCAACCCGATCCGGGACAGGGAATCAGCCCCAGCATTTT.

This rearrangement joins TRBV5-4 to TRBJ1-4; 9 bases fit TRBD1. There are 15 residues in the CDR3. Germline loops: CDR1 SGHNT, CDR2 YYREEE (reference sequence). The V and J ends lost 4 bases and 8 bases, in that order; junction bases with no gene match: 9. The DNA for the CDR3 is TGTGCCAGCAGCCCGGGCGGGACAGGGATCGAAAAACTGTTTTTT. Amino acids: CASSPGGTGIEKLFF. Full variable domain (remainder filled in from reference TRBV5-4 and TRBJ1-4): ETGVTQSPTHLIKTRGQQVTLRCSSQSGHNTVSWYQQALGQGPQFIFQYYREEENGRGNFPPRFSGLQFPNYSSELNVNALELDDSALYLCASSPGGTGIEKLFFGSGTQLSVL.

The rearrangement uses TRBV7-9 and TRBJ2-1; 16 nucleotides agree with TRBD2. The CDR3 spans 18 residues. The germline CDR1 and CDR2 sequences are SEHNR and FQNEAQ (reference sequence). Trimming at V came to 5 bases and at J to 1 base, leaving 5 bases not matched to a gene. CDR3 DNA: TGTGCCAGCAGCGGGGGACTAGCGGGGGGGCAGTCCTACAATGAGCAGTTCTTC. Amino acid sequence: CASSGGLAGGQSYNEQFF.